The 14 T cell receptor beta chains presented below share a single source sample, sequenced in a study of control samples from healthy donors and cancer patients. Assay used: immunoSEQ multiplex PCR; TCRdb lists only in-frame clones, some missing. The data show more than 75,000 clones, over 85% seen once. Sequenced material: PBMCs. The receptors derive from a woman in her sixties or seventies with head and neck cancer.

J is TRBJ1-2 and V is TRBV25-1; no definite D call. V was clipped by 4 bases and J by 1 base, with 13 bases between them. The CDR3 consists of 15 residues. Looked up from germline, CDR1 is MGHDK and CDR2 is SYGVNS. This CDR3 reads CASSGSPTSNYGYTF. Written as DNA, the CDR3 is TGTGCCAGCAGTGGAAGTCCCACAAGTAACTATGGCTACACCTTC.

This clone has a handful of counts. The chain joins TRBV28 to TRBJ2-3; 8 bases map to TRBD2. V was pared by 3 bases and J by 1 base, with 12 bases of the junction left unmatched. This CDR3 region has 18 residues. CDR1 and CDR2 from the germline V gene are MDHEN and SYDVKM. The CDR3 sequence is CASSFGASGPPGTDTQYF. CDR3 nucleotides: TGTGCCAGCAGTTTCGGGGCTAGCGGGCCCCCCGGCACAGATACGCAGTATTTT. Combining the CDR3 with reference TRBV28 and TRBJ2-3 gives the whole variable domain DVKVTQSSRYLVKRTGEKVFLECVQDMDHENMFWYRQDPGLGLRLIYFSYDVKMKEKGDIPEGYSVSREKKERFSLILESASTNQTSMYLCASSFGASGPPGTDTQYFGPGTRLTVL.

This clone appeared once. The J gene is TRBJ2-5, the V gene TRBV23-1, with D possibly TRBD2 on 6 matching bases. TRBV23-1 is marked as an open reading frame, function uncertain. CDR3 size: 16 residues. Deletions cut 0 bases from V and 5 bases from J, with 16 bases between. CDR3 sequence: CASSQSKQGGGETQYF. The CDR3 DNA follows: TGCGCCAGCAGTCAATCGAAGCAGGGAGGAGGGGAGACCCAGTACTTC.

The V and J genes are TRBV29-1 and TRBJ2-3, with 12 bases matching TRBD2. V shed 2 bases and J 1 base; nucleotides not matched to a gene: 4. The CDR3 extends over 16 amino acids. Germline assignment: CDR1 SQVTM and CDR2 ANQGSEA. CDR3 amino acids: CSVETGTSGRTDTQYF. CDR3 nucleotide sequence: TGCAGCGTTGAAACCGGGACTAGCGGGCGCACAGATACGCAGTATTTT.

The rearrangement uses TRBV7-9 and TRBJ2-7, with TRBD2 identical over 12 bases. The CDR3 consists of 18 residues. Germline V gives CDR1 SEHNR, CDR2 FQNEAQ (reference sequence). Trimming removed 1 base from V and 3 bases from J; junction bases left unmatched: 10. The CDR3 is CASSLGLAGEADFYEQYF. In DNA, the CDR3 is TGTGCCAGCAGCTTAGGACTAGCGGGAGAGGCGGATTTCTACGAGCAGTACTTC.

The chain couples TRBV24-1 to TRBJ2-5; the D gene could be TRBD1 or TRBD2 (5 bases each). With 0 bases removed from V and 5 bases from J, the gap between germline ends came to 18 bases. The CDR3 has 17 residues. Germline loops: CDR1 KGHDR, CDR2 SFDVKD. CDR3 region: CATSDLPVGEGSETQYF. The CDR3 coding sequence is TGTGCCACCAGTGATTTGCCCGTGGGGGAAGGGTCCGAGACCCAGTACTTC.

About this clone itself: This CDR3 is also generated by other DNA sequences in the sample. The chain employs TRBV5-1 and TRBJ1-3; D gene unclear. The ends were cut back, 8 bases at V and 4 bases at J, with 13 bases in the middle. Germline CDR1 reads SGHRS; CDR2 reads YFSETQ. The CDR3 runs 13 residues. For the CDR3, the DNA is TGCGCCAGTAGCCCCCTTCTCGGAAACACCATATATTTT. It yields the protein CASSPLLGNTIYF.

This rearrangement joins TRBV7-9 to TRBJ2-3; D ambiguous. Germline V gives CDR1 SEHNR, CDR2 FQNEAQ (reference sequence). The CDR3 extends over 13 amino acids. V lost 0 bases to trimming and J lost 4 bases, with 5 bases between them. CDR3 residues: CASSLARSDTQYF. CDR3 DNA: TGTGCCAGCAGCTTAGCTCGGTCAGATACGCAGTATTTT.

This clone has more than one count but fewer than ten. V gene TRBV6-5 combines with J gene TRBJ1-5, with D perhaps matching TRBD1 (5 bases). Germline values: CDR1 MNHEY, CDR2 SVGAGI. This CDR3 comprises 15 residues. The V end was cut by 2 bases, the J end by 4 bases, with 12 bases between. The CDR3 sequence: CASSYSGTANQPQHF. CDR3 bases: TGTGCCAGCAGTTACAGTGGGACGGCTAATCAGCCCCAGCATTTT.

This sequence joins TRBV9 and TRBJ2-5, with 10 bases lining up with TRBD2. Looked up from germline, CDR1 is SGDLS and CDR2 is YYNGEE. J was trimmed by 3 bases and V by 0 bases; bases with no gene match: 5. This CDR3 comprises 16 residues. The CDR3 protein is CASSVGAGGVEETQYF. The CDR3 coding sequence is TGTGCCAGCAGCGTAGGAGCGGGAGGGGTAGAAGAGACCCAGTACTTC. The full variable domain, with the rest looked up from reference TRBV9 and TRBJ2-5, is DSGVTQTPKHLITATGQRVTLRCSPRSGDLSVYWYQQSLDQGLQFLIQYYNGEERAKGNILERFSAQQFPDLHSELNLSSLELGDSALYFCASSVGAGGVEETQYFGPGTRLLVL.

V is TRBV7-9 and J is TRBJ2-3; the D gene could be TRBD1 or TRBD2 (5 bases each). CDR3 size: 16 residues. Germline values: CDR1 SEHNR, CDR2 FQNEAQ (reference sequence). Deletions cut 1 base from V and 2 bases from J, with 13 bases between. The CDR3 is CASSLVLGRVTDTQYF. The CDR3 region has the DNA TGTGCCAGCAGCTTAGTTTTGGGACGAGTCACAGATACGCAGTATTTT.

The chain couples TRBV3-1 (or the pseudogene TRBV3-2) to TRBJ2-2; D gene uncertain. There are 13 residues in the CDR3. From germline, CDR1 is LGHDT and CDR2 YNNKEL (reference sequence). V was cut by 2 bases and J by 5 bases, with 6 bases left in between. This CDR3 reads CASSQTVTGELFF. In DNA, the CDR3 is TGTGCCAGCAGCCAAACTGTTACCGGGGAGCTGTTTTTT.

The chain joins TRBV6-5 to TRBJ2-1; no clear D gene. Germline CDR1 and CDR2: MNHEY and SVGAGI. V shed 8 bases and J shed 6 bases, with 11 bases lying between them. The CDR3 is 12 residues long. The CDR3, as DNA: TGTGCCAGCTCGTCCCGCGGCAATGAGCAGTTCTTC. It codes for CASSSRGNEQFF.

J is TRBJ1-2 and V is TRBV19; 8 bases are a match to TRBD1. V shed 4 bases and J 3 bases; nucleotides not matched to a gene: 13. Germline V gene sequence: CDR1 LNHDA, CDR2 SQIVND (reference sequence). The CDR3 is made up of 17 amino acids. The CDR3 region is CASSTTLTGGRDYGYTF. The CDR3 DNA reads TGTGCCAGTAGTACAACCCTCACAGGGGGTCGGGACTATGGCTACACCTTC.